Presented here are 32 T cell receptor beta chains from one specimen sequenced in a study of blood T cell repertoires in COVID-19. Some clones are missing from TCRdb's copy, which holds only in-frame ones; the method was immunoSEQ multiplex PCR. The table lists 250,000 or so clones, approximately 87% of them singletons. Sequencing input: peripheral blood. All receptors come from a man in his fifties or sixties with acute or convalescent COVID-19.

The rearrangement links TRBV3-1 (or the pseudogene TRBV3-2) to TRBJ1-5, with D unclear. Between the trimmed V and J ends, which lost 0 bases and 5 bases, there was a span of 11 bases. Germline assignment: CDR1 LGHDT and CDR2 YNNKEL (reference sequence). The CDR3 contains 15 residues. The CDR3 DNA follows: TGTGCCAGCAGCCAAGACTTTTACCTAGATCAGCCCCAGCATTTT. It is translated as CASSQDFYLDQPQHF.

The chain employs TRBV11-2 and TRBJ2-5; 7 bases line up with TRBD2. Trimming took 2 bases from V and 5 from J; bases not matched to a gene: 5. This CDR3 is 14 amino acids long. Germline V CDR1 and CDR2: SGHAT, FQNNGV. DNA for the CDR3: TGTGCCAGCAGCTTAAGCGGGGCCAGGGAGACCCAGTACTTC. It yields the protein CASSLSGARETQYF.

The chain employs TRBV7-2 and TRBJ1-2; TRBD1 matches 8 bases. V was clipped by 4 bases and J by 7 bases; unmatched bases: 11. The CDR3 is made up of 15 amino acids. Germline CDR1 reads SGHTA; CDR2 reads FQGNSA. Here the CDR3 reads CASSSDRGSTPGYTF. The DNA for the CDR3 is TGTGCCAGCAGCTCCGACAGGGGATCGACGCCTGGCTACACCTTC.

The V call is TRBV2, the J call TRBJ2-5, with 10 bases fitting TRBD2. The CDR3 runs 15 residues. Germline lookup yields CDR1 SNHLY and CDR2 FYNNEI. The J segment lost 3 bases and the V segment lost 6 bases, leaving 7 bases of the junction unmatched. CDR3 protein: CASRLASGSEETQYF. The CDR3 coding sequence is TGTGCCAGCAGACTGGCTAGCGGGAGCGAAGAGACCCAGTACTTC.

Only one count was recorded for this clone. The V call is TRBV19, the J call TRBJ2-2; 10 nucleotides agree with TRBD1. J lost 3 bases, V lost 6 bases, and 4 bases had no gene match. The CDR3 totals 15 residues. Per germline, CDR1 LNHDA and CDR2 SQIVND (reference sequence). The CDR3 loop is CASRRQGAYTGELFF. Written as DNA, the CDR3 is TGTGCCAGTAGGCGACAGGGGGCGTACACCGGGGAGCTGTTTTTT.

The chain couples TRBV18 to TRBJ2-1, with 12 positions matching TRBD2. V shed 2 bases and J 0 bases; nucleotides not matched to a gene: 8. Germline-derived CDR1 and CDR2 are KGHSH and LQKENI. This CDR3 comprises 19 residues. The CDR3 reads CASSPALAGGASSYNEQFF. DNA for the CDR3: TGTGCCAGCTCACCAGCACTAGCGGGAGGCGCTAGCTCCTACAATGAGCAGTTCTTC.

V usage is TRBV30 and J usage is TRBJ1-1, with a tentative D call TRBD1 (5 bases). Between the trimmed V and J ends, which lost 2 bases and 7 bases, there was a span of 8 bases. The length of the CDR3 is 11 residues. CDR1 and CDR2 (germline): GTSNPN, SVGIG (reference sequence). The CDR3 DNA is TGTGCCTGGAGTAGTACAGGTGAAGCTTTCTTT. Amino acid sequence: CAWSSTGEAFF.

This clone has a single count. CDR3 protein: CASSRLAGPGETQYF. As DNA, the CDR3 is TGTGCCAGCAGTAGACTAGCGGGACCGGGGGAGACCCAGTACTTC. V usage is TRBV28 and J usage is TRBJ2-5, with TRBD2 matching 11 bases. Germline V gives CDR1 MDHEN, CDR2 SYDVKM. The CDR3 totals 15 residues. The V gene end was trimmed by 5 bases and the J gene end by 5 bases; junction bases not matched to a gene: 7.

V gene TRBV5-6 combines with J gene TRBJ1-2; 8 bases line up with TRBD1. Germline CDR1 SGHDT, CDR2 YYEEEE. The CDR3 length is 18 residues. With V trimmed by 4 bases and J by 4 bases, 18 bases remained unmatched. This chain's CDR3 is CASSPGVGTGEGSYGYTF. The CDR3 DNA sequence: TGTGCCAGCAGCCCCGGTGTAGGGACAGGAGAAGGATCCTATGGCTACACCTTC.

This chain joins TRBV5-5 and TRBJ2-1; 12 positions agree with TRBD2. With V trimmed by 4 bases and J by 8 bases, 10 bases remained unmatched. The length of the CDR3 is 16 residues. Per germline, CDR1 SGHKS and CDR2 YYEKEE (reference sequence). As DNA, the CDR3 is TGTGCCAGCAGCCCGACTAGCGGGAGAGTTGTCGATGAGCAGTTCTTC. Protein product: CASSPTSGRVVDEQFF.

In this sample, this clone turned up many times. The chain has TRBV29-1 and TRBJ2-1, with 8 nucleotides matching TRBD2. V dropped 1 base and J dropped 4; count of bases not matched to a gene: 6. Per germline, CDR1 SQVTM and CDR2 ANQGSEA. The CDR3 extends over 15 amino acids. The CDR3: CSVEVPSGSYNEQFF. CDR3 bases: TGCAGCGTTGAAGTGCCTAGCGGGTCTTACAATGAGCAGTTCTTC.

V and J are TRBV6-5 and TRBJ2-7, with 7 nucleotides matching TRBD1. V lost 0 bases and J lost 6; bases outside the gene matches: 8. In germline, CDR1 is MNHEY, CDR2 SVGAGI. The CDR3 is 15 amino acids. The CDR3 spells CASSYSSGTAGEQYF. DNA for the CDR3: TGTGCCAGCAGTTACTCATCCGGGACAGCTGGCGAGCAGTACTTC.

The CDR3: CASSPRFLGGDTGELFF. CDR3 bases: TGTGCCAGCAGCCCGCGCTTTCTCGGGGGGGACACCGGGGAGCTGTTTTTT. J is TRBJ2-2 and V is TRBV7-9; 8 nucleotides match TRBD2. V was clipped by 5 bases and J by 3 bases; unmatched bases: 11. CDR1 and CDR2 from the germline V gene are SEHNR and FQNEAQ (reference sequence). There are 17 residues in the CDR3.

As for this clone: At one end the junction does not follow the germline gene, possibly because of a read error. The genes are TRBV7-7 and TRBJ2-3; TRBD1 agrees at 7 bases. CDR3 length: 15 residues. Germline lookup yields CDR1 SSHAT and CDR2 FNYEAQ (reference sequence). CDR3 protein: CASSLGGQDTDTQYF. Written as DNA, the CDR3 is TGTGCTAGCAGTTTAGGAGGACAGGACACAGATACGCAGTATTTT.

The rearrangement uses TRBV4-3 and TRBJ1-1; 9 nucleotides line up with TRBD1. Germline CDR1 and CDR2: LGHNA and YSLEER. This CDR3 comprises 14 residues. Losses at the gene ends were 8 bases for V and 4 bases for J; bases not matched to a gene: 8. The CDR3 nucleotides are TGCGCCAGCCAACCGGGACAGGGAGGCACTGAAGCTTTCTTT. Protein: CASQPGQGGTEAFF.

The V gene is TRBV7-2, the J gene TRBJ1-3; possibly TRBD1 for D (5 bases). Germline assignment: CDR1 SGHTA and CDR2 FQGNSA. The CDR3 length is 16 residues. V lost 5 bases to trimming and J lost 0 bases, with 14 bases between them. DNA of the CDR3: TGTGCCAGCAGCCCACTCCAGGGCTACTCTGGAAACACCATATATTTT. It codes for CASSPLQGYSGNTIYF.

CDR3 region: CASSPTGVHQPQHF. The CDR3 DNA reads TGCGCCAGCAGCCCGACAGGGGTACACCAGCCCCAGCATTTT. This chain uses TRBV4-1 with TRBJ1-5, with 8 bases aligning to TRBD1. From germline, CDR1 is MGHRA and CDR2 YSYEKL. The CDR3 is 14 residues long. Trimming removed 4 bases from V and 7 bases from J; junction bases left unmatched: 6.

The chain links TRBV6-1 to TRBJ2-3, with D hard to call. V was shortened by 3 bases and J by 2 bases, with 9 bases between the two germline ends. The CDR3 covers 14 residues. CDR1 MNHNS and CDR2 SASEGT come from the germline V gene. The CDR3 sequence is CASSDLAHTDTQYF. The CDR3 DNA sequence: TGTGCCAGCAGTGACCTCGCGCACACAGATACGCAGTATTTT.

This clone came up once. The junction does not match germline at one end; this may be a read error. V and J are TRBV20-1 and TRBJ1-2; maybe TRBD1 (5 bases). The germline gives CDR1 DFQATT, CDR2 SNEGSKA (reference sequence). The CDR3 sequence is 10 residues long. The CDR3 region is CSVRRGSSPF. CDR3 nucleotide sequence: TGCAGTGTCAGGCGGGGGAGCTCGCCCTTC.

This clone has just one count. The chain couples TRBV7-2 to TRBJ2-7, with 14 bases lining up with TRBD2. CDR1 is SGHTA and CDR2 is FQGNSA in the germline V gene. This CDR3 region has 16 residues. V dropped 4 bases and J dropped 5; count of bases not matched to a gene: 7. The CDR3 nucleotides are TGTGCCAGCAGCTCGGGACTAGCGGGAGCCGCACACGAGCAGTACTTC. Its translation is CASSSGLAGAAHEQYF.

The rearrangement links TRBV19 to TRBJ1-5; D perhaps matches TRBD1 (5 bases). In germline, CDR1 is LNHDA, CDR2 SQIVND (reference sequence). Deletions cut 3 bases from V and 1 base from J, with 7 bases between. The CDR3 spans 14 residues. CDR3 bases: TGTGCCAGTAGTATTACAGGAAGCAATCAGCCCCAGCATTTT. Residues: CASSITGSNQPQHF. The full variable domain, with the rest looked up from reference TRBV19 and TRBJ1-5, is DGGITQSPKYLFRKEGQNVTLSCEQNLNHDAMYWYRQDPGQGLRLIYYSQIVNDFQKGDIAEGYSVSREKKESFPLTVTSAQKNPTAFYLCASSITGSNQPQHFGDGTRLSIL.

This clone appeared a few times. V usage is TRBV25-1 and J usage is TRBJ1-2; 7 bases map to TRBD1. Germline V lookup: CDR1 MGHDK, CDR2 SYGVNS. This CDR3 contains 13 residues. J gave up 8 bases and V 5 bases, and 8 bases lay outside the gene matches. The CDR3 coding sequence is TGTGCCAGCAGTCCACAGGGGCGGATGGGCTACACCTTC. It codes for CASSPQGRMGYTF.

The CDR3 protein is CASSDRSNQPQHF. CDR3 nucleotide sequence: TGTGCCAGCAGTGACAGGAGCAATCAGCCCCAGCATTTT. The rearrangement uses TRBV6-2 or TRBV6-3 and TRBJ1-5; D might be TRBD1 (6 bases). The CDR3 runs 13 residues. Trimming took off 5 bases at V and 1 base at J, with 6 bases between the two ends. In germline, CDR1 is MNHEY, CDR2 SVGEGT.

The chain combines TRBV4-1 with TRBJ2-1; TRBD2 is a possible D gene (5 bases). Germline-derived CDR1 and CDR2 are MGHRA and YSYEKL. This CDR3 region has 16 residues. V lost 0 bases and J 4 bases, leaving 13 bases between the germline ends. The CDR3 DNA is TGCGCCAGCAGCCAAGAACGGCGGGTTGGGTACAATGAGCAGTTCTTC. Protein product: CASSQERRVGYNEQFF.

The gene calls are TRBV2 and TRBJ2-5, with 8 nucleotides matching TRBD2. Germline CDR1 reads SNHLY; CDR2 reads FYNNEI. CDR3 length equals 14 residues. V gave up 5 bases and J gave up 1 base; unmatched junction bases: 3. The CDR3 sequence is CASSRLAPQETQYF. The CDR3 region has the DNA TGTGCCAGCAGTCGACTAGCGCCCCAAGAGACCCAGTACTTC.

DNA for the CDR3: TGTGCCACCAGCCGCCCGGGGGGCCAAGAGACCCAGTACTTC. Translation: CATSRPGGQETQYF. The V and J genes are TRBV24-1 and TRBJ2-5, with 7 bases that match TRBD2. Germline V lookup: CDR1 KGHDR, CDR2 SFDVKD. Trimming at V came to 7 bases and at J to 1 base, leaving 5 bases not matched to a gene. The CDR3 is 14 amino acids.

The V call is TRBV7-3, the J call TRBJ2-7, with TRBD2 identical over 13 bases. With 3 bases clipped from V and 3 bases from J, the junction kept 2 bases outside the gene matches. Germline V gives CDR1 SGHTA, CDR2 FQGTGA. The CDR3 runs to 15 residues. CDR3: CASSLGLAGNYEQYF. The CDR3 region has the DNA TGTGCCAGCAGCTTGGGACTAGCGGGGAACTACGAGCAGTACTTC.

The CDR3 protein is CSGIWEQQYF. The CDR3 DNA sequence: TGCAGCGGGATATGGGAGCAGCAGTACTTC. The rearrangement joins TRBV29-1 to TRBJ2-7, with D perhaps matching TRBD2 (5 bases). Trimming removed 7 bases from V and 8 bases from J, with 12 bases in between. This CDR3 is 10 amino acids long. Germline V gene lookup returns CDR1 SQVTM and CDR2 ANQGSEA.

The CDR3 region is CASSLLAGVGGYEQYF. The CDR3, as DNA: TGTGCCAGCAGCCTCCTAGCGGGAGTGGGGGGTTACGAGCAGTACTTC. The chain is built from TRBV2 and TRBJ2-7; 10 bases line up with TRBD2. Germline assignment: CDR1 SNHLY and CDR2 FYNNEI. The trim removed 6 bases at V and 4 bases at J, leaving 12 bases unmatched. The CDR3 is made up of 16 amino acids.

V and J are TRBV30 and TRBJ2-1; 10 bases map to TRBD1. After removal of 2 bases from V and 5 bases from J, the junction contained 6 bases not matched to a gene. Germline values: CDR1 GTSNPN, CDR2 SVGIG (reference sequence). The CDR3 contains 15 residues. The CDR3 region is CAWSRQGAANNEQFF. The CDR3, as DNA: TGTGCCTGGAGTCGACAGGGGGCGGCTAACAATGAGCAGTTCTTC.

This clone was recorded a few times. The CDR3: CASSYSRGYSNQPQHF. The CDR3 DNA reads as TGTGCCAGCAGTTACTCCAGGGGGTATAGCAATCAGCCCCAGCATTTT. This chain uses TRBV6-2 or TRBV6-3 with TRBJ1-5, with 7 bases fitting TRBD1. With 0 bases clipped from V and 0 bases from J, the junction kept 2 bases outside the gene matches. CDR1 and CDR2 (germline): MNHEY, SVGEGT. This CDR3 spans 16 amino acids.

This clone has more than one count but fewer than ten. The V and J genes are TRBV4-2 and TRBJ1-2, with D possibly being TRBD1 (6 bases). The V gene's germline CDR1 is LGHNA and CDR2 YNFKEQ. The V and J ends lost 4 bases and 4 bases respectively, with 16 bases between them. This CDR3 region has 15 residues. The CDR3 DNA reads TGTGCCAGCAGCCTCGTGCGGGGGGCTAGCTATGGCTACACCTTC. Protein product: CASSLVRGASYGYTF.